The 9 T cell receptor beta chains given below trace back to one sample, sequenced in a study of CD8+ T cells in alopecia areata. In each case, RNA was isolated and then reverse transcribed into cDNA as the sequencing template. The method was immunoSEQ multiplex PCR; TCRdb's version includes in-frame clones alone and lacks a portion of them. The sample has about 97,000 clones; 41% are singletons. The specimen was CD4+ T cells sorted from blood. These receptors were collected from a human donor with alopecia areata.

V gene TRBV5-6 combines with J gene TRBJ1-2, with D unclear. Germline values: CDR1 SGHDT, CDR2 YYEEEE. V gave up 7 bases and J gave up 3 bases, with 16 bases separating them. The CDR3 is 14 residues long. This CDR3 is CASRLLAAHYGYTF. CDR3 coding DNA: TGTGCCAGCCGTCTCTTAGCGGCCCACTATGGCTACACCTTC.

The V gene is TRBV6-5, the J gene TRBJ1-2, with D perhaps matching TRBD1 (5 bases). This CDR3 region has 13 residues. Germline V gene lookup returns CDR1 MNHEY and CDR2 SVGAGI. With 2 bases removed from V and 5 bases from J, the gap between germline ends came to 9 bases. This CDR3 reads CASSYGQDYGYTF. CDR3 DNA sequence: TGTGCCAGCAGTTACGGACAAGATTATGGCTACACCTTC.

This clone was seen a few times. The CDR3 nucleotides are TGTGCCAGTAGTACGACAGGCCAATTCACAGATACGCAGTATTTT. It codes for CASSTTGQFTDTQYF. This chain links TRBV19 with TRBJ2-3; D is perhaps TRBD1 (6 bases). This CDR3 spans 15 amino acids. Germline V lookup: CDR1 LNHDA, CDR2 SQIVND (reference sequence). With 4 bases removed from V and 2 bases from J, the gap between germline ends came to 13 bases.

This chain's CDR3 is CSATIVDTQYF. Here the CDR3 DNA reads TGCAGTGCTACCATAGTGGATACGCAGTATTTT. This chain links TRBV20-1 with TRBJ2-3; D is uncertain. Trimming removed 4 bases from V and 6 bases from J, with 8 bases in between. The CDR3 contains 11 residues. Per germline, CDR1 DFQATT and CDR2 SNEGSKA (reference sequence).

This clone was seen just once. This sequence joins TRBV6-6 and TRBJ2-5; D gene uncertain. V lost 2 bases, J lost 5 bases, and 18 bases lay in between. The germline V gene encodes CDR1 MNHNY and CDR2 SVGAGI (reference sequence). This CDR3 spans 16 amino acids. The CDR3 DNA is TGTGCCAGCAGTTACCGCCCCCTCACAGAAGCGGAGACCCAGTACTTC. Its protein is CASSYRPLTEAETQYF.

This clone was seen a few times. The CDR3 DNA reads TGTGCCAGCAGCTTTACAGAGGAGCAGTTCTTC. Translation: CASSFTEEQFF. The rearrangement links TRBV7-2 to TRBJ2-1; no clear D gene. V was cut by 3 bases and J by 10 bases, with 7 bases left in between. CDR3 length equals 11 residues. CDR1 is SGHTA and CDR2 is FQGNSA in the germline V gene.

CDR3 sequence: CASRYINTGELFF. The DNA for the CDR3 is TGTGCCAGCAGGTATATCAACACCGGGGAGCTGTTTTTT. This chain links TRBV28 with TRBJ2-2; D is unclear. The CDR3 extends over 13 amino acids. CDR1 and CDR2 from the germline V gene are MDHEN and SYDVKM. V lost 6 bases, J lost 2 bases, and 7 bases lay in between.

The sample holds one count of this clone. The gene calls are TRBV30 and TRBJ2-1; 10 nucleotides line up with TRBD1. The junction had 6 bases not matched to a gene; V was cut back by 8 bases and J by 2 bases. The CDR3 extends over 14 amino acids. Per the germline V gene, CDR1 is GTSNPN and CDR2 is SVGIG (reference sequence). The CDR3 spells CAGRGQGAYNEQFF. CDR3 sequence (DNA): TGTGCCGGGCGAGGACAGGGGGCCTACAATGAGCAGTTCTTC. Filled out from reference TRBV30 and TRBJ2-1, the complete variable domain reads SQTIHQWPATLVQPVGSPLSLECTVEGTSNPNLYWYRQAAGRGLQLLFYSVGIGQISSEVPQNLSASRPQDRQFILSSKKLLLSDSGFYLCAGRGQGAYNEQFFGPGTRLTVL.

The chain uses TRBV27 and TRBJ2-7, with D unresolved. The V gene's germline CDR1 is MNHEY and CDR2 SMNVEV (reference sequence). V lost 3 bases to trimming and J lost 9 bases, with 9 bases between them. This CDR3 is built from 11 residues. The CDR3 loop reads CASSFQSVQYF. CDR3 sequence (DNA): TGTGCCAGCAGTTTTCAGTCGGTGCAGTACTTC.